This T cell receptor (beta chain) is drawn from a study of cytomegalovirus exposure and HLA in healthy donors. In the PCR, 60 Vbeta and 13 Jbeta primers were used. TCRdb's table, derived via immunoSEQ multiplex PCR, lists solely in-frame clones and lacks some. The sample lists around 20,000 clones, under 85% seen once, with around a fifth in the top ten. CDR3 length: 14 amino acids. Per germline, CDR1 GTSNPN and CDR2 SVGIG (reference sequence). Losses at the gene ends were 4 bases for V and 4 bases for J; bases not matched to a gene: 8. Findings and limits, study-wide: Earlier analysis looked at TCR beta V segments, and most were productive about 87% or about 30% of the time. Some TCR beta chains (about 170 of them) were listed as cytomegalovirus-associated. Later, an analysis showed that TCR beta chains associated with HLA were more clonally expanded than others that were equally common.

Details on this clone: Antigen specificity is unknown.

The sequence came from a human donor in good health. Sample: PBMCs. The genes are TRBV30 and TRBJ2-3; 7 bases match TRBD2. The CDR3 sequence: CAWTRAGEADTQYF. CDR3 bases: TGTGCCTGGACTAGGGCGGGGGAGGCAGATACGCAGTATTTT.